These 21 T cell receptor beta chains were sequenced from one sample in a study of blood T cell repertoires in COVID-19. Method: immunoSEQ multiplex PCR; TCRdb's copy keeps in-frame clones and lacks some. The sample has roughly 250,000 clones, about 88% seen once. What was sequenced was PBMCs or T cells enriched from blood (not recorded which). These receptors came from a woman aged 50 to 60 who had recovered from COVID-19.

The chain carries TRBV18 and TRBJ2-1; 9 bases fit TRBD1. This CDR3 contains 17 residues. J was trimmed by 5 bases and V by 3 bases; bases with no gene match: 11. The germline CDR1 and CDR2 sequences are KGHSH and LQKENI. The DNA for the CDR3 is TGTGCCAGCTCACCTAGCTCCGGGACAGGGTTAAACAATGAGCAGTTCTTC. Protein sequence: CASSPSSGTGLNNEQFF. The entire variable domain, with the rest obtained from reference TRBV18 and TRBJ2-1, is as follows: NAGVMQNPRHLVRRRGQEARLRCSPMKGHSHVYWYRQLPEEGLKFMVYLQKENIIDESGMPKERFSAEFPKEGPSILRIQQVVRGDSAAYFCASSPSSGTGLNNEQFFGPGTRLTVL.

The gene calls are TRBV11-2 and TRBJ1-6; D is unresolved. Looked up from germline, CDR1 is SGHAT and CDR2 is FQNNGV. The CDR3 covers 14 residues. V was shortened by 0 bases and J by 9 bases, with 9 bases between the two germline ends. In DNA form, the CDR3 reads TGTGCCAGCAGCTTAGATTGGGAGGGTTCACCCCTCCACTTT. Protein: CASSLDWEGSPLHF.

The V and J genes are TRBV27 and TRBJ2-5; 7 positions agree with TRBD1. There are 15 residues in the CDR3. Unmatched junction bases numbered 11, after V lost 7 bases and J lost 3 bases. The germline V gene encodes CDR1 MNHEY and CDR2 SMNVEV (reference sequence). CDR3 DNA: TGTGCCAGCAACCCAGAGGGGGCCTCGAAAGAGACCCAGTACTTC. Its translation: CASNPEGASKETQYF.

J is TRBJ2-2 and V is TRBV10-3; D is undetermined. The CDR3 is 13 residues long. The V gene lost 9 bases and the J gene lost 2 bases, with 10 bases spanning the gap. Germline assignment: CDR1 ENHRY and CDR2 SYGVKD. The CDR3 bases are TGTGCCATTGGCTCTGGTAACACCGGGGAGCTGTTTTTT. This encodes CAIGSGNTGELFF.

V is TRBV5-5 and J is TRBJ2-3; D not certain. With 0 bases removed from V and 6 bases from J, the gap between germline ends came to 5 bases. Germline CDR1 SGHKS, CDR2 YYEKEE (reference sequence). This CDR3 is built from 12 residues. The CDR3 protein is CASSLVSDTQYF. In nucleotides, the CDR3 is TGTGCCAGCAGCTTGGTGAGTGATACGCAGTATTTT. Combining the CDR3 with reference TRBV5-5 and TRBJ2-3 gives the whole variable domain DAGVTQSPTHLIKTRGQQVTLRCSPISGHKSVSWYQQVLGQGPQFIFQYYEKEERGRGNFPDRFSARQFPNYSSELNVNALLLGDSALYLCASSLVSDTQYFGPGTRLTVL.

V and J are TRBV14 and TRBJ2-7, with TRBD2 matching 8 bases. The CDR3 is made up of 16 amino acids. With V trimmed by 2 bases and J by 7 bases, 13 bases remained unmatched. Germline V lookup: CDR1 SGHDN, CDR2 FVKESK. CDR3 nucleotides: TGTGCCAGCAGCCAACTTAGCGGGACAACGACGGGGGAGCAGTACTTC. As protein: CASSQLSGTTTGEQYF.

The V call is TRBV29-1, the J call TRBJ2-3, with D uncertain. Trimming shortened V by 4 bases and J by 4 bases, and 9 bases separated the two germline ends. The CDR3 contains 12 residues. Germline V lookup: CDR1 SQVTM, CDR2 ANQGSEA. The CDR3 sequence is CSVASGADTQYF. The CDR3 nucleotides are TGCAGCGTTGCATCGGGTGCAGATACGCAGTATTTT.

V gene TRBV2 combines with J gene TRBJ1-5; possibly TRBD1 for D (5 bases). V was pared by 4 bases and J by 1 base, with 11 bases between. This CDR3 spans 15 amino acids. CDR1 SNHLY and CDR2 FYNNEI come from the germline V gene. The CDR3 DNA follows: TGTGCCAGCAGTGTGGGAAGACAGAGCAATCAGCCCCAGCATTTT. Translation: CASSVGRQSNQPQHF.

This clone has a handful of counts. This sequence joins TRBV29-1 and TRBJ1-2; 7 nucleotides line up with TRBD1. There are 15 residues in the CDR3. The germline V gene has CDR1 SQVTM and CDR2 ANQGSEA. CDR3 residues: CRARTGDTHNYGYTF. DNA for the CDR3: TGCAGGGCTCGTACAGGGGACACTCATAACTATGGCTACACCTTC. The variable domain in full, with the rest retrieved from reference TRBV29-1 and TRBJ1-2, is SAVISQKPSRDICQRGTSLTIQCQVDSQVTMMFWYRQQPGQSLTLIATANQGSEATYESGFVIDKFPISRPNLTFSTLTVSNMSPEDSSIYLCRARTGDTHNYGYTFGSGTRLTVV.

The chain combines TRBV29-1 with TRBJ2-5, with 11 nucleotides matching TRBD2. Germline trimming cut 3 bases from V and 4 bases from J; bases unmatched to any gene: 1. The germline V gene encodes CDR1 SQVTM and CDR2 ANQGSEA. The CDR3 is 13 amino acids. The CDR3 DNA reads TGCAGCGTTGAGGGGACTAGCGGAGAGACCCAGTACTTC. It is translated as CSVEGTSGETQYF.

The rearrangement uses TRBV27 and TRBJ2-7; 10 bases fit TRBD2. Losses at the gene ends were 7 bases for V and 4 bases for J; bases not matched to a gene: 10. This CDR3 spans 15 amino acids. Germline CDR1 and CDR2: MNHEY and SMNVEV (reference sequence). The CDR3 DNA sequence: TGTGCCAGCACCAAGGTAGCGGGAGGTGGTTACGAGCAGTACTTC. Translating it yields CASTKVAGGGYEQYF.

The CDR3 region has the DNA TGCGCCAGCAGCCAAAGCCGGGACAGTCCTACCAGATCCTATGGCTACACCTTC. It translates to CASSQSRDSPTRSYGYTF. The chain links TRBV4-1 to TRBJ1-2, with 7 bases that match TRBD1. The CDR3 spans 18 residues. The germline gives CDR1 MGHRA, CDR2 YSYEKL. Unmatched junction bases numbered 16, after V lost 2 bases and J lost 4 bases.

The chain carries TRBV5-1 and TRBJ1-6; 7 bases fit TRBD1. The CDR3 spans 16 residues. The germline CDR1 and CDR2 sequences are SGHRS and YFSETQ. V dropped 5 bases and J dropped 8; count of bases not matched to a gene: 13. The CDR3 region has the DNA TGCGCCAGCAGGGAGGGACAGTCGACTTTACATTCACCCCTCCACTTT. Its translation: CASREGQSTLHSPLHF.

The chain has TRBV3-1 (or the pseudogene TRBV3-2) and TRBJ2-1, with 13 bases that match TRBD2. This CDR3 comprises 16 residues. Germline V gene sequence: CDR1 LGHDT, CDR2 YNNKEL (reference sequence). V gave up 5 bases and J gave up 3 bases; unmatched junction bases: 4. This chain's CDR3 is CASSSRTSGSYNEQFF. The CDR3 DNA reads TGTGCCAGCAGCTCACGGACTAGCGGGAGCTACAATGAGCAGTTCTTC.

This rearrangement joins TRBV6-5 to TRBJ1-1; D uncertain. V dropped 5 bases and J dropped 5 bases, with 6 bases sitting between them. This CDR3 spans 11 amino acids. Germline V CDR1 and CDR2: MNHEY, SVGAGI. The CDR3 loop reads CASSQRTEAFF. The CDR3 DNA reads as TGTGCCAGCAGTCAGCGGACTGAAGCTTTCTTT.

The table lists this clone with a few counts. In DNA form, the CDR3 reads TGCGCCAGCAGCCAAGGTAGATCGCCCGGGGACTATGGCTACACCTTC. Encoded protein: CASSQGRSPGDYGYTF. The rearrangement joins TRBV4-1 to TRBJ1-2; no clear D. The length of the CDR3 is 16 residues. The V gene lost 1 base and the J gene lost 3 bases, with 15 bases spanning the gap. CDR1 and CDR2 from the germline V gene are MGHRA and YSYEKL.

The chain links TRBV19 to TRBJ2-3; 14 nucleotides agree with TRBD2. The V gene's germline CDR1 is LNHDA and CDR2 SQIVND (reference sequence). Germline trimming cut 10 bases from V and 5 bases from J; bases unmatched to any gene: 26. The CDR3 is made up of 21 amino acids. The DNA for the CDR3 is TGTGCCACCAGATCAGTAGAGGGACTAGCGGGAGATAATAAGGGGCTAGATACGCAGTATTTT. Its protein product is CATRSVEGLAGDNKGLDTQYF. Combining the CDR3 with reference TRBV19 and TRBJ2-3 gives the whole variable domain DGGITQSPKYLFRKEGQNVTLSCEQNLNHDAMYWYRQDPGQGLRLIYYSQIVNDFQKGDIAEGYSVSREKKESFPLTVTSAQKNPTAFYLCATRSVEGLAGDNKGLDTQYFGPGTRLTVL.

The rearrangement links TRBV2 to TRBJ1-2; 9 positions agree with TRBD1. Looked up from germline, CDR1 is SNHLY and CDR2 is FYNNEI. The CDR3 spans 16 residues. J was trimmed by 2 bases and V by 2 bases; bases with no gene match: 6. The CDR3 bases are TGTGCCAGCAGTGAAAGGACAGGGGCTGTAAACTATGGCTACACCTTC. As protein: CASSERTGAVNYGYTF. The full variable domain, with the rest looked up from reference TRBV2 and TRBJ1-2, is EPEVTQTPSHQVTQMGQEVILRCVPISNHLYFYWYRQILGQKVEFLVSFYNNEISEKSEIFDDQFSVERPDGSNFTLKIRSTKLEDSAMYFCASSERTGAVNYGYTFGSGTRLTVV.

The chain links TRBV5-4 to TRBJ2-7; TRBD1 might be the D (5 bases). The V gene lost 2 bases and the J gene lost 0 bases, with 9 bases spanning the gap. Germline V CDR1 and CDR2: SGHNT, YYREEE (reference sequence). The CDR3 runs to 14 residues. CDR3 coding DNA: TGTGCCAGCAGCTTTAGAAGGGGCTCCTACGAGCAGTACTTC. Translation: CASSFRRGSYEQYF.

V usage is TRBV6-5 and J usage is TRBJ1-2; 7 bases align to TRBD1. The CDR3 runs 14 residues. Germline lookup yields CDR1 MNHEY and CDR2 SVGAGI. The V gene end was trimmed by 7 bases and the J gene end by 4 bases; junction bases not matched to a gene: 9. The CDR3 here is CASTQTGQPYGYTF. The CDR3 bases are TGTGCCAGCACCCAAACGGGACAGCCCTATGGCTACACCTTC.

This clone was seen a single time. The genes are TRBV24-1 and TRBJ1-6; D may be TRBD1 (5 bases). Germline V gene lookup returns CDR1 KGHDR and CDR2 SFDVKD. Trimming removed 0 bases from V and 5 bases from J, with 13 bases in between. The CDR3 has 17 residues. The CDR3 protein is CATSDLRQLLNNSPLHF. The DNA for the CDR3 is TGTGCCACCAGTGATTTGAGACAGCTTTTGAATAATTCACCCCTCCACTTT.